One and the same sample provided the 15 T cell receptor beta chains below, sequenced in a study of beta chain features in type 1 diabetes. Since all of the isolated RNA was reverse transcribed, expressed TCRB transcripts were what got sequenced. The protocol was immunoSEQ multiplex PCR, while the TCRdb copy is restricted to in-frame clones and leaves out a portion. The sample contains hundreds of thousands of clones, 11% of which appear only once. Their specific antigens are unknown. General study points: Moderate but significant shortening of TCRB CDR3s was recorded in all four CD4+ subsets from Type 1 diabetes patients.

The specimen sequenced was naive CD4+ T cells from blood. The receptors here all came from a man aged 30 to 45 with type 1 diabetes.

The chain has TRBV28 and TRBJ2-7, with TRBD1 matching over 8 bases. CDR1 and CDR2 from the germline V gene are MDHEN and SYDVKM. The J segment lost 5 bases and the V segment lost 4 bases, leaving 10 bases of the junction unmatched. The CDR3 consists of 15 residues. The CDR3, as DNA: TGTGCCAGCAGTTCGACAGGGGAAAGGATCCACGAGCAGTACTTC. Amino acid sequence: CASSSTGERIHEQYF.

V usage is TRBV9 and J usage is TRBJ2-2, with D possibly matching TRBD2 (5 bases). This CDR3 region has 17 residues. The V gene's germline CDR1 is SGDLS and CDR2 YYNGEE. V was shortened by 4 bases and J by 4 bases, with 20 bases between the two germline ends. The CDR3, as DNA: TGTGCCAGCAGCCCCCGAGGAGGTTCATGGGCCACCGGGGAGCTGTTTTTT. The encoded protein is CASSPRGGSWATGELFF. Full variable domain (outside the CDR3, taken from reference TRBV9 and TRBJ2-2): DSGVTQTPKHLITATGQRVTLRCSPRSGDLSVYWYQQSLDQGLQFLIQYYNGEERAKGNILERFSAQQFPDLHSELNLSSLELGDSALYFCASSPRGGSWATGELFFGEGSRLTVL.

This rearrangement joins TRBV28 to TRBJ1-2, with unresolved D. CDR1 MDHEN and CDR2 SYDVKM come from the germline V gene. This CDR3 contains 11 residues. Trimming cost V 8 bases and J 4 bases, with 8 bases left between them. CDR3 residues: CASGGSYGYTF. The CDR3 DNA sequence: TGTGCCAGCGGCGGTTCCTATGGCTACACCTTC.

The rearrangement joins TRBV5-1 to TRBJ2-7, with a weak D call TRBD1 (5 bases). V was clipped by 4 bases and J by 3 bases, with 14 bases between them. The CDR3 length is 14 residues. Germline V gene lookup returns CDR1 SGHRS and CDR2 YFSETQ. The CDR3 nucleotides are TGCGCCAGCAGCCAGACATCAAGGGGCTACGAGCAGTACTTC. This sequence encodes CASSQTSRGYEQYF.

This clone was counted only a few times. The rearrangement links TRBV28 to TRBJ2-1; TRBD2 is a possible D gene (7 bases). CDR1 MDHEN and CDR2 SYDVKM come from the germline V gene. Trimming took 8 bases from V and 8 from J, leaving 22 bases between them. The CDR3 loop spans 15 amino acids. Written as DNA, the CDR3 is TGTGCCAGCCTTGCGGGGGCGCCCAGTATAGATGAGCAGTTCTTC. Residues: CASLAGAPSIDEQFF.

The table lists this clone with a few counts. The DNA for the CDR3 is TGTGCCAGCAGCTTAGTCCCAGGGGGAGGCTACACCTTC. Protein sequence: CASSLVPGGGYTF. The chain has TRBV7-2 and TRBJ1-2; TRBD1 aligns across 7 bases. V gave up 1 base and J gave up 8 bases; unmatched junction bases: 4. The CDR3 has 13 residues. Per the germline V gene, CDR1 is SGHTA and CDR2 is FQGNSA.

A few counts support this clone. J is TRBJ2-2 and V is TRBV6-6, with 8 nucleotides matching TRBD2. Germline CDR1 MNHNY, CDR2 SVGAGI (reference sequence). V lost 6 bases, J lost 4 bases, and 4 bases stayed unmatched. This CDR3 comprises 14 residues. CDR3 region: CASRTGGATGELFF. The DNA for the CDR3 is TGTGCCAGCAGGACCGGGGGGGCCACCGGGGAGCTGTTTTTT.

As regards this clone: A read error may account for a junction end that differs from germline. The V and J genes are TRBV7-7 and TRBJ2-1; D is undetermined. The germline V gene encodes CDR1 SSHAT and CDR2 FNYEAQ (reference sequence). The CDR3 covers 13 residues. The CDR3 protein is CASSADSYNEQFF. In DNA form, the CDR3 reads TGTGCTAGCAGCGCCGATAGCTACAATGAGCAGTTCTTC. Based on the CDR3 plus reference TRBV7-7 and TRBJ2-1, the full variable domain is GAGVSQSPRYKVTKRGQDVTLRCDPISSHATLYWYQQALGQGPEFLTYFNYEAQPDKSGLPSDRFSAERPEGSISTLTIQRTEQRDSAMYRCASSADSYNEQFFGPGTRLTVL.

This clone was seen a few times. The rearrangement links TRBV18 to TRBJ2-1, with 7 bases lining up with TRBD1. Germline lookup yields CDR1 KGHSH and CDR2 LQKENI. The CDR3 has 14 residues. Trimming cost V 6 bases and J 4 bases; bases outside gene matches: 6. CDR3 protein: CASSPGTAYNEQFF. The CDR3 DNA is TGTGCCAGCTCTCCCGGGACAGCATACAATGAGCAGTTCTTC. The complete variable domain, with remaining parts taken from reference TRBV18 and TRBJ2-1, reads NAGVMQNPRHLVRRRGQEARLRCSPMKGHSHVYWYRQLPEEGLKFMVYLQKENIIDESGMPKERFSAEFPKEGPSILRIQQVVRGDSAAYFCASSPGTAYNEQFFGPGTRLTVL.

This clone was seen only a few times. At one end the junction does not follow the germline gene, possibly because of a read error. This chain links TRBV27 with TRBJ1-5; 8 bases map to TRBD1. CDR1 is MNHEY, CDR2 SMNVEV, per germline (reference sequence). The CDR3 spans 14 residues. The CDR3 loop reads CASSWAGGNQPQHF. The CDR3 DNA follows: TGTGCCAGCAGTTGGGCAGGGGGCAACCAGCCCCAGCATTTT.

The rearrangement links TRBV2 to TRBJ1-2; 8 bases fit TRBD1. Germline V gives CDR1 SNHLY, CDR2 FYNNEI. The CDR3 has 14 residues. V lost 6 bases to trimming and J lost 0 bases; unmatched junction nucleotides: 3. Written as DNA, the CDR3 is TGTGCCAGCAGGGACAGGGCCGCTAACTATGGCTACACCTTC. Amino acid sequence: CASRDRAANYGYTF.

In this sample, this clone turned up a few times. The chain combines TRBV7-6 with TRBJ2-7, with a tentative D call TRBD1 (6 bases). CDR3 length: 13 amino acids. V gave up 5 bases and J gave up 2 bases, with 10 bases separating them. In germline, CDR1 is SGHVS, CDR2 FNYEAQ. Written as DNA, the CDR3 is TGTGCCAGCAGCCCCGACAGGCCCTACGAGCAGTACTTC. It yields the protein CASSPDRPYEQYF.

The sample holds a few counts of this clone. V gene TRBV27 combines with J gene TRBJ1-6; 8 positions match TRBD1. The germline V gene has CDR1 MNHEY and CDR2 SMNVEV (reference sequence). The CDR3 extends over 15 amino acids. J gave up 6 bases and V 4 bases, and 5 bases lay outside the gene matches. The CDR3 DNA follows: TGTGCCAGCAGTTCAGGGGGCGCTGGTAATTCACCCCTCCACTTT. Translated, it gives CASSSGGAGNSPLHF.

This clone appeared a few times. The rearrangement uses TRBV7-2 and TRBJ2-1; D is perhaps TRBD1 (6 bases). Germline CDR1 is SGHTA and CDR2 is FQGNSA. Trimming removed 8 bases from V and 9 bases from J, with 17 bases in between. The CDR3 length is 13 residues. CDR3 region: CASQTPGAAEQFF. The CDR3 DNA is TGTGCCAGCCAGACGCCAGGGGCAGCTGAGCAGTTCTTC.

This clone was seen a handful of times. A read error may account for a junction end that differs from germline. The rearrangement links TRBV27 to TRBJ2-1; D call uncertain. The CDR3 loop spans 14 amino acids. CDR1 and CDR2 from the germline V gene are MNHEY and SMNVEV (reference sequence). The CDR3 loop is CASKMGSNYDEQFF. Written as DNA, the CDR3 is TGTGCCAGCAAAATGGGTTCTAACTACGATGAGCAGTTCTTC.